Presented here are 29 T cell receptor beta chains from one specimen sequenced in a study of OX40 agonist ivuxolimab in advanced cancers. Repertoires were generated with immunoSEQ multiplex PCR, while TCRdb's copy carries only in-frame clones and drops some. The data contain 80,000 to 100,000 clones, around nine tenths of them seen just once; the ten biggest clones take up roughly 0.5%. This material consisted of CD4+ or CD8+ T cells sorted from blood, taken in a trial of the OX40 agonist ivuxolimab. These receptors were taken from an adult with an advanced solid tumor such as melanoma, head and neck, liver or kidney cancer.

The CDR3 DNA is TGCAGCATATCCCGGGACACCTATGGGACTGAAGCTTTCTTT. Protein sequence: CSISRDTYGTEAFF. The chain links TRBV29-1 to TRBJ1-1; maybe TRBD1 (6 bases). The CDR3 covers 14 residues. Trimming cost V 8 bases and J 5 bases, with 21 bases left between them. Germline values: CDR1 SQVTM, CDR2 ANQGSEA.

The V and J genes are TRBV27 and TRBJ2-2, with unresolved D. Germline CDR1 reads MNHEY; CDR2 reads SMNVEV (reference sequence). The germline V and J ends were trimmed by 2 bases and 6 bases, with 7 bases remaining between them. The CDR3 runs 13 residues. The CDR3 protein is CASSLRPSGELFF. The CDR3, as DNA: TGTGCCAGCAGTTTACGGCCCTCCGGGGAGCTGTTTTTT.

This chain links TRBV6-5 with TRBJ1-1; D remains unclear. Deletions cut 2 bases from V and 1 base from J, with 5 bases between. The CDR3 runs 13 residues. Germline CDR1 and CDR2: MNHEY and SVGAGI. CDR3 protein: CASSYTANTEAFF. CDR3 DNA sequence: TGTGCCAGCAGTTACACGGCGAACACTGAAGCTTTCTTT.

The genes are TRBV28 and TRBJ1-1; 8 nucleotides line up with TRBD1. The germline V gene has CDR1 MDHEN and CDR2 SYDVKM. This CDR3 spans 15 amino acids. J lost 2 bases, V lost 8 bases, and 10 bases had no gene match. CDR3 coding DNA: TGTGCCAGCCCCGGACAGGGAGAATATAACACTGAAGCTTTCTTT. Its translation is CASPGQGEYNTEAFF. The full variable domain, rest sourced from reference TRBV28 and TRBJ1-1, is DVKVTQSSRYLVKRTGEKVFLECVQDMDHENMFWYRQDPGLGLRLIYFSYDVKMKEKGDIPEGYSVSREKKERFSLILESASTNQTSMYLCASPGQGEYNTEAFFGQGTRLTVV.

Note on this clone: Other DNA sequences in the sample encode the same CDR3. The chain carries TRBV4-2 and TRBJ1-1, with D unresolved. Trimming pared 1 base from V and 4 bases from J, leaving 7 bases between. The CDR3 totals 13 residues. Germline CDR1 reads LGHNA; CDR2 reads YNFKEQ. CDR3 nucleotide sequence: TGTGCCAGCAGCCAAGCGGCCGGCACTGAAGCTTTCTTT. It encodes CASSQAAGTEAFF.

This clone was seen a single time. The rearrangement links TRBV6-5 to TRBJ1-2, with 9 nucleotides matching TRBD1. Germline assignment: CDR1 MNHEY and CDR2 SVGAGI. The J segment lost 6 bases and the V segment lost 5 bases, leaving 4 bases of the junction unmatched. The length of the CDR3 is 13 residues. CDR3 nucleotides: TGTGCCAGCAGTCGACAGGGGGAGAATGGCTACACCTTC. The encoded protein is CASSRQGENGYTF.

The chain employs TRBV11-2 and TRBJ1-1; D is undetermined. CDR1 is SGHAT, CDR2 FQNNGV, per germline. CDR3 length: 13 amino acids. The V end was cut by 6 bases, the J end by 5 bases, with 13 bases between. The DNA for the CDR3 is TGTGCCAGCAGGCGAGGGTTGGAAACTGAAGCTTTCTTT. Translated, it gives CASRRGLETEAFF.

The J gene is TRBJ2-5, the V gene TRBV7-3; 10 bases match TRBD2. Germline CDR1 reads SGHTA; CDR2 reads FQGTGA. J lost 4 bases, V lost 4 bases, and 9 bases had no gene match. CDR3 length: 16 residues. The CDR3 nucleotides read TGTGCCAGCAGCTCCCTAGCGGGGGAGAAACCAGAGACCCAGTACTTC. Its protein is CASSSLAGEKPETQYF. Using reference TRBV7-3 and TRBJ2-5 for the parts outside the CDR3, the full variable domain is GAGVSQTPSNKVTEKGKYVELRCDPISGHTALYWYRQSLGQGPEFLIYFQGTGAADDSGLPNDRFFAVRPEGSVSTLKIQRTERGDSAVYLCASSSLAGEKPETQYFGPGTRLLVL.

This sequence joins TRBV2 and TRBJ1-6; TRBD1 might be the D (5 bases). The germline V and J ends were trimmed by 7 bases and 10 bases, with 11 bases remaining between them. CDR3 length: 12 residues. Germline V gives CDR1 SNHLY, CDR2 FYNNEI. CDR3 residues: CASTGGPSPLHF. In DNA, the CDR3 is TGTGCCAGCACCGGGGGTCCGTCACCCCTCCACTTT.

The chain couples TRBV2 to TRBJ1-1; no definite D call. Deletions cut 5 bases from V and 0 bases from J, with 13 bases between. The CDR3 length is 15 residues. Germline CDR1 SNHLY, CDR2 FYNNEI. DNA for the CDR3: TGTGCCAGCAGTTACGGATTCGTTATGAACACTGAAGCTTTCTTT. It is translated as CASSYGFVMNTEAFF.

The gene calls are TRBV11-3 and TRBJ2-1; 8 nucleotides line up with TRBD2. The CDR3 totals 16 residues. CDR1 and CDR2 (germline): SGHNT, YENEEA. Trimming cost V 2 bases and J 2 bases; bases outside gene matches: 5. The CDR3 DNA sequence: TGTGCCAGCAGCTTAAGGGCTAGCGGGCCCTACAATGAGCAGTTCTTC. This gives the protein CASSLRASGPYNEQFF.

V and J are TRBV11-2 and TRBJ1-1; 9 positions match TRBD1. The CDR3 consists of 17 residues. CDR1 SGHAT and CDR2 FQNNGV come from the germline V gene. The V segment lost 3 bases and the J segment 5 bases; nucleotides outside the gene matches: 13. The CDR3: CASSFARGQGDLTEAFF. The CDR3 DNA is TGTGCCAGCAGCTTCGCTCGGGGACAGGGCGATTTGACTGAAGCTTTCTTT.

The genes are TRBV6-5 and TRBJ1-1; no clear D gene. This CDR3 spans 11 amino acids. Germline assignment: CDR1 MNHEY and CDR2 SVGAGI. V gave up 10 bases and J gave up 6 bases, with 12 bases separating them. CDR3 bases: TGTGCCACCCCCGGAAGGGCTGAAGCTTTCTTT. It encodes CATPGRAEAFF.

This chain connects TRBV4-1 to TRBJ2-5; TRBD2 is a possible D gene (6 bases). The V end was cut by 3 bases, the J end by 2 bases, with 22 bases between. CDR1 and CDR2 (germline): MGHRA, YSYEKL. The CDR3 has 18 residues. The DNA for the CDR3 is TGCGCCAGCAGCCAGGGACTCATTCCCGAAGCTTGGCAAGAGACCCAGTACTTC. Amino acids: CASSQGLIPEAWQETQYF.

J is TRBJ2-7 and V is TRBV18; no definite D call. Trimming pared 6 bases from V and 2 bases from J, leaving 11 bases between. The CDR3 sequence is 13 residues long. The germline V gene has CDR1 KGHSH and CDR2 LQKENI. CDR3 sequence reads: CASSLVDTYEQYF. The CDR3 nucleotides are TGTGCCAGCTCTCTCGTGGATACCTACGAGCAGTACTTC.

The chain has TRBV7-9 and TRBJ1-2; D may be TRBD1 (5 bases). V was trimmed by 10 bases and J by 0 bases, leaving 24 bases between them. Germline V gene lookup returns CDR1 SEHNR and CDR2 FQNEAQ (reference sequence). The CDR3 is 17 residues long. The CDR3 loop reads CATAGPREDISNYGYTF. CDR3 nucleotide sequence: TGTGCCACCGCTGGGCCTCGAGAGGACATTTCTAACTATGGCTACACCTTC.

The chain combines TRBV27 with TRBJ2-7; D might be TRBD1 or TRBD2, each matching 5 bases. Germline lookup yields CDR1 MNHEY and CDR2 SMNVEV (reference sequence). The CDR3 covers 14 residues. With 5 bases removed from V and 6 bases from J, the gap between germline ends came to 17 bases. The CDR3 here is CASSPGFTGREQYF. The CDR3 DNA sequence: TGTGCCAGCAGTCCCGGGTTTACGGGGCGCGAGCAGTACTTC.

This clone has a single count. The rearrangement uses TRBV11-2 and TRBJ1-2, with D tentatively TRBD1 (6 bases). The CDR3 covers 17 residues. Germline values: CDR1 SGHAT, CDR2 FQNNGV. Trimming removed 4 bases from V and 4 bases from J, with 22 bases in between. As DNA, the CDR3 is TGTGCCAGCAGCTCGAACCCCTACAGGGAGTTGGGCTATGGCTACACCTTC. Translation gives CASSSNPYRELGYGYTF.

The rearrangement links TRBV4-2 to TRBJ2-3; D is perhaps TRBD1 or TRBD2 (5 bases each). CDR1 is LGHNA and CDR2 is YNFKEQ in the germline V gene. The CDR3 consists of 15 residues. Trimming removed 6 bases at V and 0 bases at J, with 13 bases between. CDR3 amino acids: CASRLGGGSTDTQYF. The CDR3 DNA is TGTGCCAGCAGGCTAGGTGGGGGTAGCACAGATACGCAGTATTTT.

The J gene is TRBJ2-3, the V gene TRBV7-2; D remains unclear. The CDR3 runs 12 residues. CDR1 and CDR2 (germline): SGHTA, FQGNSA. V lost 4 bases and J lost 4, with 6 bases in between. The CDR3 spells CASSWLADTQYF. CDR3 coding DNA: TGTGCCAGCAGCTGGCTTGCAGATACGCAGTATTTT.

The chain couples TRBV19 to TRBJ2-7, with D possibly called TRBD1 or TRBD2 (6 bases each). The CDR3 runs 14 residues. The V gene lost 3 bases and the J gene lost 2 bases, with 11 bases spanning the gap. CDR1 is LNHDA and CDR2 is SQIVND in the germline V gene (reference sequence). CDR3 residues: CASSMKGGPYEQYF. For the CDR3, the DNA is TGTGCCAGTAGTATGAAGGGGGGACCCTACGAGCAGTACTTC.

The chain joins TRBV5-6 to TRBJ1-5; tentatively, D is TRBD1 (5 bases). Germline CDR1 and CDR2: SGHDT and YYEEEE. V was shortened by 5 bases and J by 5 bases, with 17 bases between the two germline ends. The CDR3 spans 15 residues. Here the CDR3 reads CASSYGQGRDQPQHF. The CDR3 region has the DNA TGTGCCAGCAGTTATGGTCAGGGTAGGGATCAGCCCCAGCATTTT.

The CDR3: CASSLTFSSYEQYF. The DNA for the CDR3 is TGTGCCAGCAGCTTGACCTTCAGCTCCTACGAGCAGTACTTC. This sequence joins TRBV7-6 and TRBJ2-7, with D hard to call. Germline V gene sequence: CDR1 SGHVS, CDR2 FNYEAQ. V gave up 3 bases and J gave up 0 bases, with 9 bases separating them. The CDR3 sequence is 14 residues long.

V and J are TRBV5-6 and TRBJ1-2; no reliable D call. The V gene lost 2 bases and the J gene lost 8 bases, with 13 bases spanning the gap. The CDR3 is 13 amino acids. Germline CDR1 reads SGHDT; CDR2 reads YYEEEE. This CDR3 is CASSFRFIPGYTF. CDR3 DNA: TGTGCCAGCAGCTTCCGATTTATCCCAGGCTACACCTTC.

The rearrangement links TRBV29-1 to TRBJ1-2, with D tentatively TRBD1 (6 bases). V was trimmed by 6 bases and J by 4 bases, leaving 15 bases between them. CDR1 is SQVTM, CDR2 ANQGSEA, per germline. The CDR3 has 13 amino acids. Here the CDR3 reads CSVDNRVGYGYTF. The CDR3 DNA follows: TGCAGCGTCGACAACAGGGTTGGCTATGGCTACACCTTC.

This chain uses TRBV2 with TRBJ1-4; possible D gene TRBD1, 5 bases. Deletions cut 6 bases from V and 3 bases from J, with 11 bases between. The CDR3 has 14 residues. Germline V gene lookup returns CDR1 SNHLY and CDR2 FYNNEI. In DNA form, the CDR3 reads TGTGCCAGCAGCCAGGGCCCGCCTAATGAAAAACTGTTTTTT. Its protein product is CASSQGPPNEKLFF. The whole variable domain, remainder taken from reference TRBV2 and TRBJ1-4, is EPEVTQTPSHQVTQMGQEVILRCVPISNHLYFYWYRQILGQKVEFLVSFYNNEISEKSEIFDDQFSVERPDGSNFTLKIRSTKLEDSAMYFCASSQGPPNEKLFFGSGTQLSVL.

The V and J genes are TRBV6-5 and TRBJ1-2; D ambiguous. Germline loops: CDR1 MNHEY, CDR2 SVGAGI. V was trimmed by 6 bases and J by 4 bases, leaving 15 bases between them. The CDR3 is made up of 14 amino acids. The CDR3 bases are TGTGCCAGCAGCAGTGGGAAGAATGGCTATGGCTACACCTTC. It yields the protein CASSSGKNGYGYTF.

In its sample, this clone was seen once. The genes are TRBV6-5 and TRBJ2-3; a possible D gene is TRBD2 (5 bases). Germline CDR1 reads MNHEY; CDR2 reads SVGAGI. The CDR3 has 14 residues. V was pared by 7 bases and J by 2 bases, with 13 bases between. DNA for the CDR3: TGTGCCAGCAAGCCGGGAACCTCCACAGATACGCAGTATTTT. This gives the protein CASKPGTSTDTQYF.

The chain employs TRBV7-2 and TRBJ2-7, with D perhaps TRBD1 or TRBD2 (5 bases each). Germline-derived CDR1 and CDR2 are SGHTA and FQGNSA. V gave up 3 bases and J gave up 2 bases, with 20 bases separating them. The CDR3 runs to 17 residues. The CDR3 sequence: CASSFDRTRQGPYEQYF. The DNA for the CDR3 is TGTGCCAGCAGCTTCGACCGAACTCGCCAGGGACCCTACGAGCAGTACTTC. The full variable domain, in which reference TRBV7-2 and TRBJ2-7 provide the parts outside the CDR3, is GAGVSQSPSNKVTEKGKDVELRCDPISGHTALYWYRQSLGQGLEFLIYFQGNSAPDKSGLPSDRFSAERTGGSVSTLTIQRTQQEDSAVYLCASSFDRTRQGPYEQYFGPGTRLTVT.